Sequencing of this TCR beta chain was carried out in a study of T cell repertoires in cytomegalovirus infection. Study in general: Shared public TCR beta signatures pointed to both CMV infection and a matching HLA type.

The CDR3 has 17 residues. The V end lost 0 bases, the J end lost 6 bases, and 20 bases lay between the germline ends. CDR1 is SEHNR and CDR2 is FQNEAQ in the germline V gene (reference sequence). Via MiXCR, TCRdb re-called the reads, giving one row per CDR3 protein. Here the sample spans 200,000 or so distinct CDR3 sequences, about 20% being singletons. Remarks on this clonotype: Its specificity is not known.

Study-level results: Ex vivo responses were dominated by HLA-C-restricted CMV-specific TCR beta clonotypes.

The origin of this receptor is a human donor in good health (CMV status not recorded). Some clones in this sample may be carry-over from other donors' samples. The chain carries TRBV7-9 and TRBJ1-1; D perhaps matches TRBD1 (5 bases). Sequencing input: PBMCs. DNA for the CDR3: TGTGCCAGCAGCTTAGCTTTCAAGACGGGGACCGGAGCTGAAGCTTTCTTT. Its protein is CASSLAFKTGTGAEAFF.